The following is a T cell receptor beta chain sequence with its context. Germline V lookup: CDR1 MNHEY, CDR2 SVGAGI. V dropped 4 bases and J dropped 9 bases, with 10 bases sitting between them. The CDR3 has 12 residues. The data belong to a study of blood T cell repertoires in COVID-19. Study details: From T cells, B-cell-depleted T cells, or PBMCs came the material, which was cDNA or gDNA.

TCRdb keeps only in-frame clones here, not all; method: immunoSEQ multiplex PCR. The table shows some 510,000 clones, with 88% occurring only once. Either two negative PCRs, clearance, or symptom resolution qualified Cohort 3 donors as recovered. Sequenced: PBMCs or T cells enriched from blood (not recorded which). The sequence was collected from a middle-aged woman who had recovered from COVID-19. The J gene is TRBJ2-1, the V gene TRBV6-5; D is unclear. This CDR3 is CASSFQTGEQFF. In DNA form, the CDR3 reads TGTGCCAGCAGTTTTCAAACGGGTGAGCAGTTCTTC.